This TCR beta chain was recovered during a study of control samples from healthy donors and cancer patients. Only in-frame clones appear in the TCRdb table, and some are missing; sequencing was by immunoSEQ multiplex PCR. The table lists 350,000 to 450,000 clones, over 75% of them singletons. The receptor was derived from a man in his forties with head and neck cancer. Material for sequencing was PBMCs.

Here the CDR3 DNA reads TGTGCCAGCAGCTTAGGGCAAAGCACCGGGGAGCTGTTTTTT. The encoded protein is CASSLGQSTGELFF. The gene calls are TRBV7-2 and TRBJ2-2; D gene ambiguous. The CDR3 spans 14 residues. V was pared by 1 base and J by 4 bases, with 7 bases between. Germline V gene sequence: CDR1 SGHTA, CDR2 FQGNSA.